This T cell receptor (beta chain) was sequenced in a study of blood T cell repertoires in COVID-19. Study details: The origin of the acute and convalescent COVID-19 samples was the United States, Italy and Spain.

As originally analysed: By means of reference gene primer amplification, nucleated cell counts were estimated. The protocol was immunoSEQ multiplex PCR, while the TCRdb copy is restricted to in-frame clones and leaves out a portion. For V, J and clone size, that table is used; D and trimming come from the DNA. The sample has some 180,000 clones, about 90% seen once. V dropped 0 bases and J dropped 8 bases, with 9 bases sitting between them. Germline CDR1 and CDR2: SGDLS and YYNGEE. The CDR3 contains 13 residues. What was sequenced was peripheral blood. This clonotype originated in a man in his sixties with active or convalescent COVID-19. J is TRBJ1-3 and V is TRBV9, with D maybe TRBD1 (5 bases). CDR3 nucleotides: TGTGCCAGCAGCGTAGGACAGACCGACACCATATATTTT. It yields the protein CASSVGQTDTIYF.